Given below is one T cell receptor (beta chain) in context. The data are from a study of blood T cell repertoires in COVID-19. Whole-study context: T cells, B-cell-depleted T cells, or PBMCs provided the cDNA or gDNA that served as material.

Seattle patients were enrolled during active infection and followed longitudinally. Original data processing: Reference gene primer amplification yielded estimated nucleated cell counts. Clones were sequenced by immunoSEQ multiplex PCR, and TCRdb holds only the in-frame ones, with some missing. That table gives V, J and clone size, and the DNA gave D and trimming. The sample lists roughly 200,000 clones, around 81% occurring once. Trimming removed 2 bases at V and 5 bases at J, with 13 bases between. Germline V lookup: CDR1 MNHEY, CDR2 SVGAGI. The CDR3 consists of 15 residues. The TCR comes from a woman between 35 and 50 years old with COVID-19, enrolled during active disease. The sequenced sample was peripheral blood. This chain joins TRBV6-5 and TRBJ1-5; D might be TRBD1 (6 bases). CDR3 in DNA: TGTGCCAGCAGTTACGATGGGACACCCTATCAGCCCCAGCATTTT. Protein sequence: CASSYDGTPYQPQHF.